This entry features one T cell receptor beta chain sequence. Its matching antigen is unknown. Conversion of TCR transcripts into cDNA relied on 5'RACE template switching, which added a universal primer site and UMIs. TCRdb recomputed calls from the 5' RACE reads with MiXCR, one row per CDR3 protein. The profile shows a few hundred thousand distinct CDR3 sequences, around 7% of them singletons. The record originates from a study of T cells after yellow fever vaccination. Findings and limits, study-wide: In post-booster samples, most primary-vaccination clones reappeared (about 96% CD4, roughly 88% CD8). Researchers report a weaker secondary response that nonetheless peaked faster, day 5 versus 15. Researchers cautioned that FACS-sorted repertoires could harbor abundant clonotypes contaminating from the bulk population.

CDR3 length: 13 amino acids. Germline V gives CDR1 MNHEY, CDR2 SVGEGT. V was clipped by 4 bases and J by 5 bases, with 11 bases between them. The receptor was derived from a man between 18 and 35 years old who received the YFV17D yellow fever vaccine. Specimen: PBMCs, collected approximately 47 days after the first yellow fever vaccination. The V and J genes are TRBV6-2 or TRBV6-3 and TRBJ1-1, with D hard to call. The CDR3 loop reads CASSWTLRTEAFF. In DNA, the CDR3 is TGTGCCAGCAGTTGGACCTTGAGAACTGAAGCTTTCTTT.